A single sample is the source of the 27 T cell receptor beta chains below, sequenced in a study of T cells after yellow fever vaccination. TCRdb reprocessed the 5' RACE reads via MiXCR and lists one record per CDR3 protein. The sample contains a few hundred thousand distinct CDR3 sequences, 6.9% of which appear only once. This specimen was CD4+ T cells sorted from PBMCs, taken 15 days after the yellow fever booster vaccination. The receptors originated from a man under 40 who received the YFV17D yellow fever vaccine.

This clonotype was seen only a few times. The rearrangement links TRBV6-1 to TRBJ2-7; possible D gene TRBD2, 5 bases. Per the germline V gene, CDR1 is MNHNS and CDR2 is SASEGT. The CDR3 extends over 14 amino acids. Trimming stripped 0 bases from V and 7 bases from J, with 13 bases between. The DNA of the CDR3 is TGTGCCAGCAGTGAAGCGCCACTAGTGGGTGAGCAGTACTTC. Encoded protein: CASSEAPLVGEQYF.

This clonotype occurred many times. The rearrangement joins TRBV14 to TRBJ2-3; a weak D match, TRBD1 (6 bases). The CDR3 spans 18 residues. The germline CDR1 and CDR2 sequences are SGHDN and FVKESK. V was pared by 5 bases and J by 0 bases, with 21 bases between. CDR3 residues: CASSKGQKGFPSTDTQYF. The CDR3 DNA follows: TGTGCCAGCAGCAAAGGACAGAAGGGATTTCCCAGCACAGATACGCAGTATTTT.

This clonotype was detected a few times. The chain recombines TRBV7-2 with TRBJ2-2; D uncertain. This CDR3 has 13 amino acids. Trimming pared 8 bases from V and 5 bases from J, leaving 12 bases between. Germline V lookup: CDR1 SGHTA, CDR2 FQGNSA. As DNA, the CDR3 is TGTGCCAGCGCCCGGGCCCTTACCGGGGAGCTGTTTTTT. Translated, it gives CASARALTGELFF.

Note on this clonotype: With a much larger clone just one base away, this may be a read error. This sequence joins TRBV3-1 and TRBJ2-7; possibly TRBD1 for D (6 bases). Germline V gene data show CDR1 as LGHDT and CDR2 as YNNKEL (reference sequence). Deletions cut 5 bases from V and 6 bases from J, with 8 bases between. This CDR3 spans 11 amino acids. The CDR3 nucleotides are TGTGCCAGCAGCGAACAGGGCGAGCAGTACTTC. Translation gives CASSEQGEQYF.

Ten or more counts support this clonotype. The chain's CDR3 is CASSSSRTDTQYF. In nucleotides, the CDR3 is TGTGCCAGCAGCTCGTCCCGCACAGATACGCAGTATTTT. The chain joins TRBV7-2 to TRBJ2-3; D is uncertain. Trimming took off 4 bases at V and 1 base at J, with 6 bases between the two ends. Germline assignment: CDR1 SGHTA and CDR2 FQGNSA. The CDR3 has 13 amino acids. Full variable domain (outside the CDR3, taken from reference TRBV7-2 and TRBJ2-3): GAGVSQSPSNKVTEKGKDVELRCDPISGHTALYWYRQSLGQGLEFLIYFQGNSAPDKSGLPSDRFSAERTGGSVSTLTIQRTQQEDSAVYLCASSSSRTDTQYFGPGTRLTVL.

The chain couples TRBV18 to TRBJ2-7, with D maybe TRBD2 (6 bases). The germline V gene has CDR1 KGHSH and CDR2 LQKENI. This CDR3 spans 15 amino acids. The V and J ends lost 3 bases and 3 bases respectively, with 15 bases between them. CDR3 sequence reads: CASSPQPSEIYEQYF. CDR3 DNA: TGTGCCAGCTCACCCCAGCCTAGCGAGATCTACGAGCAGTACTTC.

This clonotype was picked up a small number of times. CDR3 protein: CASGGSGTGEQYF. The CDR3, as DNA: TGTGCCAGCGGGGGTAGCGGGACGGGCGAGCAGTACTTC. V gene TRBV5-4 combines with J gene TRBJ2-7, with 8 bases identical to TRBD2. The V and J ends lost 7 bases and 6 bases, in that order; junction bases with no gene match: 9. The CDR3 has 13 residues. Germline lookup yields CDR1 SGHNT and CDR2 YYREEE (reference sequence). The complete variable domain, with remaining parts taken from reference TRBV5-4 and TRBJ2-7, reads ETGVTQSPTHLIKTRGQQVTLRCSSQSGHNTVSWYQQALGQGPQFIFQYYREEENGRGNFPPRFSGLQFPNYSSELNVNALELDDSALYLCASGGSGTGEQYFGPGTRLTVT.

The chain couples TRBV7-2 to TRBJ2-1; a weak D match, TRBD1 (5 bases). The CDR3 is made up of 14 amino acids. Germline V gene sequence: CDR1 SGHTA, CDR2 FQGNSA. V lost 5 bases and J 12 bases, leaving 20 bases between the germline ends. The CDR3 nucleotides are TGTGCCAGCAGCCAAACCCGGACACCCTCGGGGCAGTTCTTC. It encodes CASSQTRTPSGQFF. The whole variable domain, filled in from reference TRBV7-2 and TRBJ2-1, reads GAGVSQSPSNKVTEKGKDVELRCDPISGHTALYWYRQSLGQGLEFLIYFQGNSAPDKSGLPSDRFSAERTGGSVSTLTIQRTQQEDSAVYLCASSQTRTPSGQFFGPGTRLTVL.

The rearrangement joins TRBV20-1 to TRBJ2-1, with D tentatively TRBD2 (5 bases). V lost 2 bases to trimming and J lost 2 bases, with 10 bases between them. Germline V gives CDR1 DFQATT, CDR2 SNEGSKA (reference sequence). CDR3 size: 14 residues. In DNA form, the CDR3 reads TGCAGTGCTAGAACAAGGGAGACCTACAATGAGCAGTTCTTC. Its protein is CSARTRETYNEQFF.

This clonotype appeared once. The V and J genes are TRBV6-1 and TRBJ2-3, with D perhaps being TRBD1 or TRBD2 (5 bases each). The ends were cut back, 6 bases at V and 1 base at J, with 14 bases in the middle. Germline V gene data show CDR1 as MNHNS and CDR2 as SASEGT. The CDR3 runs 15 residues. The CDR3 nucleotides read TGTGCCAGCAGGGTACGGGGCGCGGGCACAGATACGCAGTATTTT. Amino acids: CASRVRGAGTDTQYF.

In its sample, this clonotype was seen many times. This chain uses TRBV29-1 with TRBJ2-1, with TRBD1 identical over 10 bases. Germline CDR1 SQVTM, CDR2 ANQGSEA. The CDR3 contains 13 residues. Trimming at V came to 6 bases and at J to 4 bases, leaving 3 bases not matched to a gene. The CDR3 DNA reads TGCAGCGTAAGACAGGGGGCTTACAATGAGCAGTTCTTC. This sequence encodes CSVRQGAYNEQFF.

V is TRBV5-1 and J is TRBJ2-6; maybe TRBD1 (6 bases). The germline V gene encodes CDR1 SGHRS and CDR2 YFSETQ. Trimming shortened V by 3 bases and J by 3 bases, and 19 bases separated the two germline ends. The CDR3 loop spans 18 amino acids. CDR3 residues: CASSSQQGEFGGANVLTF. CDR3 nucleotides: TGCGCCAGCAGCTCCCAACAGGGTGAATTCGGTGGGGCCAACGTCCTGACTTTC. Based on the CDR3 plus reference TRBV5-1 and TRBJ2-6, the full variable domain is KAGVTQTPRYLIKTRGQQVTLSCSPISGHRSVSWYQQTPGQGLQFLFEYFSETQRNKGNFPGRFSGRQFSNSRSEMNVSTLELGDSALYLCASSSQQGEFGGANVLTFGAGSRLTVL.

This clonotype was found a few times. The chain couples TRBV19 to TRBJ2-1; no firm D call. The V end lost 1 base, the J end lost 2 bases, and 9 bases lay between the germline ends. This CDR3 region has 15 residues. Germline-derived CDR1 and CDR2 are LNHDA and SQIVND (reference sequence). The CDR3 reads CASSIAGSPYNEQFF. The DNA for the CDR3 is TGTGCCAGTAGTATAGCAGGTTCCCCCTACAATGAGCAGTTCTTC.

This clonotype was observed a few times. V is TRBV20-1 and J is TRBJ2-7, with D possibly TRBD2 on 5 matching bases. CDR3 size: 15 residues. Trimming stripped 3 bases from V and 5 bases from J, with 20 bases between. Per the germline V gene, CDR1 is DFQATT and CDR2 is SNEGSKA (reference sequence). CDR3 in amino acids: CSASPAVPRRNEQYF. Here the CDR3 DNA reads TGCAGTGCTAGCCCAGCAGTACCGAGGAGGAACGAGCAGTACTTC.

In its sample, this clonotype was seen a few times. The chain couples TRBV12-3 or TRBV12-4 to TRBJ2-2, with D tentatively TRBD1 (6 bases). The germline V and J ends were trimmed by 5 bases and 3 bases, with 13 bases remaining between them. This CDR3 is 15 amino acids long. The CDR3: CASSQRGGDTGELFF. The CDR3 DNA reads as TGTGCCAGCAGTCAACGAGGGGGAGACACCGGGGAGCTGTTTTTT.

In this sample, this clonotype turned up a few times. The chain employs TRBV18 and TRBJ2-1; no clear D. Germline assignment: CDR1 KGHSH and CDR2 LQKENI. Trimming stripped 0 bases from V and 3 bases from J, with 6 bases between. The CDR3 is 14 amino acids. CDR3 DNA sequence: TGTGCCAGCTCACCACCGGCTAACTACAATGAGCAGTTCTTC. This translates into CASSPPANYNEQFF. The whole variable domain, filled in from reference TRBV18 and TRBJ2-1, reads NAGVMQNPRHLVRRRGQEARLRCSPMKGHSHVYWYRQLPEEGLKFMVYLQKENIIDESGMPKERFSAEFPKEGPSILRIQQVVRGDSAAYFCASSPPANYNEQFFGPGTRLTVL.

This clonotype was seen more than once but under ten times. This chain joins TRBV7-2 and TRBJ1-1; no reliable D call. The CDR3 is 13 amino acids. Looked up from germline, CDR1 is SGHTA and CDR2 is FQGNSA. Trimming stripped 1 base from V and 4 bases from J, with 7 bases between. In DNA form, the CDR3 reads TGTGCCAGCAGCTTAGTAATCGCCACTGAAGCTTTCTTT. Its protein product is CASSLVIATEAFF.

This clonotype was observed at least ten times. This CDR3 reads CASSESGGGQETQYF. CDR3 coding DNA: TGTGCCAGCAGTGAATCCGGGGGAGGACAAGAGACCCAGTACTTC. The chain uses TRBV25-1 and TRBJ2-5; perhaps TRBD2 as D (6 bases). The germline V gene encodes CDR1 MGHDK and CDR2 SYGVNS. The CDR3 extends over 15 amino acids. Trimming shortened V by 1 base and J by 2 bases, and 11 bases separated the two germline ends.

A remark on this clonotype: Given a much more abundant clone one base away, this may be a read error. V and J are TRBV20-1 and TRBJ1-1; D is uncertain. The CDR3 contains 15 residues. V lost 0 bases, J lost 5 bases, and 16 bases lay in between. The V gene's germline CDR1 is DFQATT and CDR2 SNEGSKA (reference sequence). For the CDR3, the DNA is TGCAGTGCTAGAGATCCCACTGACGGGGAGACTGAAGCTTTCTTT. This gives the protein CSARDPTDGETEAFF.

Only a few counts were recorded for this clonotype. The chain has TRBV6-2 or TRBV6-3 and TRBJ1-6; D remains ambiguous. Trimming took 5 bases from V and 7 from J, leaving 18 bases between them. CDR1 MNHEY and CDR2 SVGEGT come from the germline V gene. CDR3 length equals 16 residues. This chain's CDR3 is CASSPRTDPTNSPLHF. For the CDR3, the DNA is TGTGCCAGCAGTCCTAGGACGGACCCAACAAATTCACCCCTCCACTTT.

As to this clonotype: At one boundary the junction diverges from the germline segment, which might be a read error. This sequence joins TRBV28 and TRBJ2-2; weak D call: TRBD2 (5 bases). There are 16 residues in the CDR3. CDR1 is MDHEN, CDR2 SYDVKM, per germline. The CDR3 DNA follows: TGTGCCAGCAGTGGCATCCAGAACCCGAACACCGGGGAGCTGATTTTT. Translation: CASSGIQNPNTGELIF.

This clonotype was seen repeatedly, ten times or more. V usage is TRBV13 and J usage is TRBJ1-5; unclear D gene. The germline gives CDR1 PRHDT, CDR2 FYEKMQ (reference sequence). V was clipped by 0 bases and J by 3 bases, with 6 bases between them. The CDR3 sequence is 14 residues long. CDR3 amino acids: CASSLGGPNQPQHF. The CDR3 region has the DNA TGTGCCAGCAGCTTAGGTGGCCCCAATCAGCCCCAGCATTTT. The whole variable domain, filled in from reference TRBV13 and TRBJ1-5, reads AAGVIQSPRHLIKEKRETATLKCYPIPRHDTVYWYQQGPGQDPQFLISFYEKMQSDKGSIPDRFSAQQFSDYHSELNMSSLELGDSALYFCASSLGGPNQPQHFGDGTRLSIL.

In this sample, this clonotype turned up many times. The rearrangement uses TRBV16 and TRBJ1-5; 11 bases are shared with TRBD1. CDR1 KGHSY and CDR2 FQNENV come from the germline V gene. The length of the CDR3 is 17 residues. J gave up 8 bases and V 1 base, and 10 bases lay outside the gene matches. CDR3 sequence (DNA): TGTGCCAGCAGCCAATTCTTCCGGACAGGGGGCGTAAAGCCCCAGCATTTT. Translating it yields CASSQFFRTGGVKPQHF.

This clonotype was seen more than once but under ten times. The rearrangement uses TRBV20-1 and TRBJ2-5; 8 nucleotides line up with TRBD2. The J segment lost 7 bases and the V segment lost 5 bases, leaving 15 bases of the junction unmatched. Germline V gene sequence: CDR1 DFQATT, CDR2 SNEGSKA (reference sequence). The CDR3 length is 15 residues. The CDR3 here is CSAPSETGSGGTQYF. The DNA of the CDR3 is TGCAGTGCTCCCTCCGAAACGGGAAGCGGGGGGACCCAGTACTTC.

This clonotype was seen a few times. V is TRBV29-1 and J is TRBJ2-3; D is unclear. Trimming left V 4 bases short and J 6 bases short, with 8 bases between. CDR3 length: 11 amino acids. In germline, CDR1 is SQVTM, CDR2 ANQGSEA. CDR3 DNA sequence: TGCAGCGTTGGAACTTCGGATACGCAGTATTTT. Its protein product is CSVGTSDTQYF.

Ten or more counts support this clonotype. The genes are TRBV10-3 and TRBJ2-1; 8 bases map to TRBD1. The CDR3 sequence is 14 residues long. Germline loops: CDR1 ENHRY, CDR2 SYGVKD. The J segment lost 7 bases and the V segment lost 4 bases, leaving 6 bases of the junction unmatched. CDR3 loop: CAISGTGSKNEQFF. The CDR3 nucleotides are TGTGCCATCAGTGGGACAGGGTCGAAGAATGAGCAGTTCTTC.

This clonotype was counted many times. The V and J genes are TRBV4-2 and TRBJ2-4; no clear D gene. In germline, CDR1 is LGHNA, CDR2 YNFKEQ. The CDR3 length is 13 residues. V gave up 1 base and J gave up 9 bases, with 10 bases separating them. CDR3 coding DNA: TGTGCCAGCAGCCAAGGGGGATCTGGCATTCAGTACTTC. It is translated as CASSQGGSGIQYF.